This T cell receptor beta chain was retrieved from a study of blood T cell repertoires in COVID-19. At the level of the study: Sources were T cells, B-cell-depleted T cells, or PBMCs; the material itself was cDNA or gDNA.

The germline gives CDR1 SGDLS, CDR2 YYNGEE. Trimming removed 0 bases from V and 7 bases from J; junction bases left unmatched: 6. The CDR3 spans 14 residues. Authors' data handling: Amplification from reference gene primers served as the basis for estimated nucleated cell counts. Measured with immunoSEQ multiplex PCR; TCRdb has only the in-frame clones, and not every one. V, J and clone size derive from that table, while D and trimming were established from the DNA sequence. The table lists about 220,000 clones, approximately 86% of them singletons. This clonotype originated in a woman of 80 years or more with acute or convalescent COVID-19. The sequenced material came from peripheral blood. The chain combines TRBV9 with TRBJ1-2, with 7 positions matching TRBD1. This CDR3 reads CASSVGQGISGYTF. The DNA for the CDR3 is TGTGCCAGCAGCGTAGGACAGGGTATAAGTGGCTACACCTTC.